Each of the 23 T cell receptor beta chains below was sequenced from the same sample in a study of beta chain features in type 1 diabetes. Study-wide results and limits: Significant though moderate, a shortening of TCRB CDR3s appeared in all four CD4+ subsets of Type 1 diabetes patients.

The whole isolated RNA underwent reverse transcription, so sequencing captured expressed TCRB transcripts. Generated by immunoSEQ multiplex PCR, the TCRdb table keeps only in-frame clones and is missing some. The sample consists of about 270,000 clones, around an eighth of them appearing once. These receptors are not linked to any known antigen. The sequencing sample was made of naive CD4+ T cells from blood. The receptor set was obtained from a man under 40 with type 1 diabetes.

V gene TRBV28 combines with J gene TRBJ2-1; 7 bases fit TRBD2. The trim removed 5 bases at V and 0 bases at J, leaving 4 bases unmatched. There are 15 residues in the CDR3. Germline assignment: CDR1 MDHEN and CDR2 SYDVKM. The CDR3 DNA reads TGTGCCAGCAGTCGACTAGCCTCCTCCTACAATGAGCAGTTCTTC. Its translation: CASSRLASSYNEQFF. Together with reference TRBV28 and TRBJ2-1, the CDR3 gives the full variable domain: DVKVTQSSRYLVKRTGEKVFLECVQDMDHENMFWYRQDPGLGLRLIYFSYDVKMKEKGDIPEGYSVSREKKERFSLILESASTNQTSMYLCASSRLASSYNEQFFGPGTRLTVL.

The genes are TRBV28 and TRBJ1-2; 7 bases fit TRBD1. The CDR3 is made up of 16 amino acids. Trimming at V came to 2 bases and at J to 4 bases, leaving 10 bases not matched to a gene. Germline V lookup: CDR1 MDHEN, CDR2 SYDVKM. The CDR3 bases are TGTGCCAGCAGTTTAGAGGACCTGGGACAGACCTATGGCTACACCTTC. This encodes CASSLEDLGQTYGYTF.

The V gene is TRBV4-3, the J gene TRBJ2-1, with TRBD2 identical over 11 bases. Unmatched junction bases numbered 6, after V lost 3 bases and J lost 5 bases. This CDR3 has 16 amino acids. CDR1 is LGHNA, CDR2 YSLEER, per germline. CDR3 sequence: CASSQSGTSGDNEQFF. The CDR3 coding sequence is TGCGCCAGCAGCCAGTCCGGGACTAGCGGCGACAATGAGCAGTTCTTC.

For the CDR3, the DNA is TGTGCCTGGAGATACACAGGGGGTGTGAACATTCAGTACTTC. Amino acids: CAWRYTGGVNIQYF. The chain uses TRBV30 and TRBJ2-4; 8 positions match TRBD1. V shed 3 bases, J shed 7 bases, and the junction held 8 bases outside the gene matches. Germline values: CDR1 GTSNPN, CDR2 SVGIG (reference sequence). The CDR3 consists of 14 residues.

This chain uses TRBV9 with TRBJ2-1; 11 bases align to TRBD2. The CDR3 is 15 residues long. Germline V gene sequence: CDR1 SGDLS, CDR2 YYNGEE. V shed 0 bases and J 6 bases; nucleotides not matched to a gene: 2. CDR3 bases: TGTGCCAGCAGCGTAGTAGCGGGAGGGCCCAATGAGCAGTTCTTC. Its protein product is CASSVVAGGPNEQFF.

This clone showed up just a few times. The chain links TRBV19 to TRBJ2-2, with 10 bases lining up with TRBD2. Germline lookup yields CDR1 LNHDA and CDR2 SQIVND (reference sequence). V lost 7 bases, J lost 5 bases, and 10 bases stayed unmatched. The CDR3 spans 16 residues. CDR3 protein: CASTGAGGRLTGELFF. DNA for the CDR3: TGTGCCAGTACCGGAGCGGGAGGGCGACTTACCGGGGAGCTGTTTTTT.

V gene TRBV7-2 combines with J gene TRBJ2-7, with 9 bases identical to TRBD2. This CDR3 is 14 amino acids long. The trim removed 4 bases at V and 1 base at J, leaving 2 bases unmatched. The germline V gene encodes CDR1 SGHTA and CDR2 FQGNSA. CDR3 DNA sequence: TGTGCCAGCAGCTCGACTAGCGGATCCTACGAGCAGTACTTC. Translating it yields CASSSTSGSYEQYF.

V usage is TRBV11-2 and J usage is TRBJ2-7; no clear D gene. The CDR3 has 14 residues. The V end lost 3 bases, the J end lost 2 bases, and 11 bases lay between the germline ends. Germline V lookup: CDR1 SGHAT, CDR2 FQNNGV. The CDR3 nucleotides read TGTGCCAGCAGCTTGGCTCAATCCGCCTACGAGCAGTACTTC. As protein: CASSLAQSAYEQYF. The complete variable domain, with remaining parts taken from reference TRBV11-2 and TRBJ2-7, reads EAGVAQSPRYKIIEKRQSVAFWCNPISGHATLYWYQQILGQGPKLLIQFQNNGVVDDSQLPKDRFSAERLKGVDSTLKIQPAKLEDSAVYLCASSLAQSAYEQYFGPGTRLTVT.

This clone was detected only a few times. The chain joins TRBV6-5 to TRBJ1-4; D is unclear. The CDR3 length is 13 residues. The germline V gene encodes CDR1 MNHEY and CDR2 SVGAGI. Trimming shortened V by 7 bases and J by 3 bases, and 9 bases separated the two germline ends. The CDR3 DNA reads TGTGCCAGCACGCCTGCGTCTAATGAAAAACTGTTTTTT. Its protein product is CASTPASNEKLFF.

With respect to this clone: Other nucleotide sequences in the sample specify the same CDR3. This chain uses TRBV27 with TRBJ1-1; D is unclear. CDR3 length: 12 amino acids. Between the trimmed V and J ends, which lost 5 bases and 5 bases, there was a span of 9 bases. Germline values: CDR1 MNHEY, CDR2 SMNVEV (reference sequence). In DNA, the CDR3 is TGTGCCAGCAGTGAGCGGGGAACTGAAGCTTTCTTT. Its translation is CASSERGTEAFF.

The chain carries TRBV29-1 and TRBJ1-2; TRBD1 aligns across 10 bases. This CDR3 is 15 amino acids long. V trimming: 3 bases; J trimming: 6 bases; junction bases outside the gene matches: 10. The germline V gene has CDR1 SQVTM and CDR2 ANQGSEA. The CDR3, as DNA: TGCAGCGTTGATGGCTGGGACAGGGGCCACGATGGCTACACCTTC. Translating it yields CSVDGWDRGHDGYTF.

The chain has TRBV18 and TRBJ1-2, with D unclear. V was cut by 5 bases and J by 0 bases, with 13 bases left in between. There are 15 residues in the CDR3. The germline V gene encodes CDR1 KGHSH and CDR2 LQKENI. The CDR3 loop reads CASSAKQRANYGYTF. The CDR3 nucleotides are TGTGCCAGCTCAGCGAAACAGAGAGCTAACTATGGCTACACCTTC.

This chain uses TRBV30 with TRBJ1-3; a possible D gene is TRBD1 (5 bases). The CDR3 is 14 amino acids. V lost 0 bases to trimming and J lost 1 base, with 7 bases between them. Germline CDR1 reads GTSNPN; CDR2 reads SVGIG (reference sequence). The CDR3 DNA follows: TGTGCCTGGAGTGTGGGGGGTTCTGGAAACACCATATATTTT. Translating it yields CAWSVGGSGNTIYF.

The V call is TRBV9, the J call TRBJ2-1; 11 bases line up with TRBD2. Trimming at V came to 3 bases and at J to 5 bases, leaving 1 base not matched to a gene. CDR3 length: 14 residues. Germline-derived CDR1 and CDR2 are SGDLS and YYNGEE. The chain's CDR3 is CASSGTSGHNEQFF. The CDR3 nucleotides are TGTGCCAGCAGCGGGACTAGCGGGCACAATGAGCAGTTCTTC.

V gene TRBV18 combines with J gene TRBJ1-5, with unresolved D. Trimming left V 3 bases short and J 2 bases short, with 8 bases between. The CDR3 runs 14 residues. CDR1 is KGHSH, CDR2 LQKENI, per germline. CDR3 nucleotides: TGTGCCAGCTCACCGGACGGGGGCAATCAGCCCCAGCATTTT. This sequence encodes CASSPDGGNQPQHF.

J is TRBJ2-7 and V is TRBV6-5; 9 bases agree with TRBD1. Losses at the gene ends were 4 bases for V and 7 bases for J; bases not matched to a gene: 11. CDR3 length: 15 residues. Germline V gene lookup returns CDR1 MNHEY and CDR2 SVGAGI. This CDR3 reads CASSWPGQGLLEQYF. In nucleotides, the CDR3 is TGTGCCAGCAGTTGGCCGGGACAGGGCCTCCTAGAGCAGTACTTC.

In its sample, this clone was seen a few times. The chain employs TRBV7-8 and TRBJ2-1, with 7 bases that match TRBD2. Germline-derived CDR1 and CDR2 are SGHVS and FQNEAQ. The V segment lost 5 bases and the J segment 10 bases; nucleotides outside the gene matches: 14. CDR3 size: 15 residues. The CDR3 coding sequence is TGTGCCAGCAGCCAGCCTGCGGGGGTAGAATACGAGCAGTTCTTC. Its translation is CASSQPAGVEYEQFF.

This clone was counted between two and nine times. The V gene is TRBV5-1, the J gene TRBJ2-7, with D tentatively TRBD2 (6 bases). This CDR3 spans 13 amino acids. The germline gives CDR1 SGHRS, CDR2 YFSETQ. V lost 4 bases and J 5 bases, leaving 13 bases between the germline ends. The CDR3 region is CASSPGERNEQYF. As DNA, the CDR3 is TGCGCCAGCAGCCCGGGGGAGCGGAACGAGCAGTACTTC.

The chain carries TRBV28 and TRBJ2-1, with D maybe TRBD2 (6 bases). CDR3 size: 12 residues. V lost 3 bases and J 9 bases, leaving 9 bases between the germline ends. Germline CDR1 is MDHEN and CDR2 is SYDVKM. CDR3 in amino acids: CASSFTGVEQFF. CDR3 coding DNA: TGTGCCAGCAGTTTCACGGGAGTTGAGCAGTTCTTC.

This clone turned up a few times. The rearrangement links TRBV6-1 to TRBJ1-5, with TRBD1 as a possible D gene (5 bases). The CDR3 runs 14 residues. V was trimmed by 2 bases and J by 6 bases, leaving 11 bases between them. Looked up from germline, CDR1 is MNHNS and CDR2 is SASEGT. The CDR3 region is CASSERQGGQPQHF. The CDR3 coding sequence is TGTGCCAGCAGTGAAAGGCAGGGAGGTCAGCCCCAGCATTTT.

This clone was picked up a small number of times. The same CDR3 can be traced to other DNA sequences in this sample. The chain links TRBV28 to TRBJ2-7, with unresolved D. Per germline, CDR1 MDHEN and CDR2 SYDVKM. V was cut by 3 bases and J by 4 bases, with 4 bases left in between. This CDR3 spans 11 amino acids. For the CDR3, the DNA is TGTGCCAGCAGTTTCAGGTACGAGCAGTACTTC. As protein: CASSFRYEQYF.

In this sample, this clone turned up a few times. This rearrangement joins TRBV28 to TRBJ2-4; the D gene is possibly TRBD1 (6 bases). Trimming removed 7 bases from V and 1 base from J, with 14 bases in between. The CDR3 extends over 15 amino acids. Germline V gene lookup returns CDR1 MDHEN and CDR2 SYDVKM. The DNA of the CDR3 is TGTGCCAGCACCCCACAGGGCGCGGCCAAAAACATTCAGTACTTC. It specifies CASTPQGAAKNIQYF.

A remark on this clone: The identical CDR3 is also encoded by other nucleotide sequences in the sample. This chain links TRBV5-4 with TRBJ2-1; 12 nucleotides align to TRBD2. Germline lookup yields CDR1 SGHNT and CDR2 YYREEE (reference sequence). V trimming: 0 bases; J trimming: 8 bases; junction bases outside the gene matches: 3. The length of the CDR3 is 15 residues. The CDR3 DNA sequence: TGTGCCAGCAGCTTGGAGCTAGCGGGAGGGTATGAGCAGTTCTTC. Translated, it gives CASSLELAGGYEQFF.